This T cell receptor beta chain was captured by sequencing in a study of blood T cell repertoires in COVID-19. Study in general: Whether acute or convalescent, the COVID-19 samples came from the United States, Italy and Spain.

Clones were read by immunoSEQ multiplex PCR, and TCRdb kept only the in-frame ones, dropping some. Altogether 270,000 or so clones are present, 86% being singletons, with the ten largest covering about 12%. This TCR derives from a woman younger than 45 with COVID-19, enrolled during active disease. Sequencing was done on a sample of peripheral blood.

CDR3 in amino acids: CASSAQTGVGGTEAFF. The CDR3 DNA reads as TGTGCCAGCAGTGCCCAGACAGGGGTGGGTGGCACTGAAGCTTTCTTT. The chain joins TRBV2 to TRBJ1-1; 8 bases match TRBD1. The CDR3 runs 16 residues. Germline V lookup: CDR1 SNHLY, CDR2 FYNNEI. J was trimmed by 4 bases and V by 4 bases; bases with no gene match: 11.